Listed here are 19 T cell receptor beta chains from one sample, sequenced in a study of neurological immune-mediated disorders. MiXCR, run by TCRdb on the 5' RACE reads, gives a single entry per CDR3 protein. The sample carries around 70,000 distinct CDR3 sequences, around 5.2% recorded once. The material sequenced was PBMCs. The receptors were gathered from a man aged 18 to 30 with multiple sclerosis.

This clonotype came up a few times. The chain joins TRBV20-1 to TRBJ1-1; a weak D match, TRBD1 (6 bases). This CDR3 is built from 13 residues. The germline V gene has CDR1 DFQATT and CDR2 SNEGSKA (reference sequence). Deletions cut 0 bases from V and 8 bases from J, with 13 bases between. CDR3 region: CSARDSGAGEAFF. For the CDR3, the DNA is TGCAGTGCTAGAGATTCAGGGGCGGGGGAAGCTTTCTTT.

This clonotype was detected many times. The V gene is TRBV20-1, the J gene TRBJ1-4, with D possibly matching TRBD1 (5 bases). The CDR3 length is 14 residues. CDR1 is DFQATT and CDR2 is SNEGSKA in the germline V gene (reference sequence). V shed 6 bases and J shed 3 bases, with 14 bases lying between them. DNA for the CDR3: TGCAGTGCCTCTCCAGGGTTTGCTAATGAAAAACTGTTTTTT. Translated: CSASPGFANEKLFF.

This clonotype was counted ten times or more. V usage is TRBV6-6 and J usage is TRBJ1-1, with 9 positions matching TRBD1. Germline assignment: CDR1 MNHNY and CDR2 SVGAGI (reference sequence). The CDR3 covers 15 residues. V lost 4 bases and J lost 0; bases outside the gene matches: 3. The CDR3 protein is CASSFGTGMNTEAFF. In nucleotides, the CDR3 is TGTGCCAGCAGTTTCGGGACAGGGATGAACACTGAAGCTTTCTTT.

The table lists this clonotype with many counts. The rearrangement joins TRBV20-1 to TRBJ2-1, with TRBD2 as a possible D gene (6 bases). Germline CDR1 and CDR2: DFQATT and SNEGSKA (reference sequence). Trimming stripped 3 bases from V and 6 bases from J, with 12 bases between. The CDR3 length is 13 residues. The CDR3 sequence is CSASSGVFNEQFF. The CDR3 coding sequence is TGCAGTGCTAGCTCGGGAGTTTTCAATGAGCAGTTCTTC.

This clonotype was counted between two and nine times. The rearrangement links TRBV27 to TRBJ1-2; D unresolved. Trimming took off 4 bases at V and 0 bases at J, with 24 bases between the two ends. This CDR3 spans 19 amino acids. The V gene's germline CDR1 is MNHEY and CDR2 SMNVEV (reference sequence). In DNA form, the CDR3 reads TGTGCCAGCAGTTACCTTTCGGTATTGCAAAGGGTCCCTAACTATGGCTACACCTTC. Protein sequence: CASSYLSVLQRVPNYGYTF.

The table lists this clonotype with many counts. The chain employs TRBV3-1 and TRBJ2-7; D not resolved. Germline CDR1 and CDR2: LGHDT and YNNKEL (reference sequence). The CDR3 covers 12 residues. The V gene lost 1 base and the J gene lost 6 bases, with 7 bases spanning the gap. CDR3 region: CASSQVGIEQYF. The CDR3, as DNA: TGTGCCAGCAGCCAAGTGGGCATCGAGCAGTACTTC.

This clonotype was observed a handful of times. This may be a read error, as it is one base from a much larger clone. The rearrangement joins TRBV24-1 to TRBJ1-2, with D unclear. The CDR3 has 12 amino acids. The germline V gene encodes CDR1 KGHDR and CDR2 SFDVKD. The CDR3, as DNA: TGTGCAACCCAGGAAGAGATCTATGGCTACACCTTC. Translating gives CATQEEIYGYTF.

This clonotype was seen more than once but under ten times. The genes are TRBV28 and TRBJ2-3, with 8 bases aligning to TRBD2. The junction had 2 bases not matched to a gene; V was cut back by 3 bases and J by 3 bases. The germline CDR1 and CDR2 sequences are MDHEN and SYDVKM. CDR3 length: 14 residues. The CDR3 loop reads CASSFSGRTDTQYF. The CDR3 nucleotides read TGTGCCAGCAGTTTCAGCGGGAGAACAGATACGCAGTATTTT.

Ten or more counts support this clonotype. The V gene is TRBV6-5, the J gene TRBJ1-4; D is possibly TRBD1 (5 bases). Germline loops: CDR1 MNHEY, CDR2 SVGAGI. With 10 bases removed from V and 14 bases from J, the gap between germline ends came to 23 bases. There are 13 residues in the CDR3. CDR3 sequence: CATRVASGGRLFF. Here the CDR3 DNA reads TGTGCCACGAGGGTTGCTTCGGGGGGTCGGCTGTTTTTT.

Details on this clonotype: A much more abundant neighbour one base away suggests this may be a read error. The chain has TRBV18 and TRBJ2-1; 9 bases line up with TRBD2. Germline values: CDR1 KGHSH, CDR2 LQKENI. The trim removed 9 bases at V and 7 bases at J, leaving 10 bases unmatched. CDR3 length: 14 amino acids. The CDR3 spells CASLHSSGINEQFF. DNA of the CDR3: TGTGCCAGTCTCCATTCTAGCGGGATTAATGAGCAGTTCTTC.

This clonotype was counted ten times or more. CDR3 loop: CASPSGEGFEWFNTGELFF. The CDR3 coding sequence is TGTGCCAGCCCCTCGGGGGAGGGATTTGAATGGTTTAACACCGGGGAGCTGTTTTTT. The chain uses TRBV7-2 and TRBJ2-2; 7 bases align to TRBD2. With V trimmed by 8 bases and J by 2 bases, 20 bases remained unmatched. CDR3 length equals 19 residues. CDR1 is SGHTA and CDR2 is FQGNSA in the germline V gene. Full variable domain (missing parts from reference TRBV7-2 and TRBJ2-2): GAGVSQSPSNKVTEKGKDVELRCDPISGHTALYWYRQSLGQGLEFLIYFQGNSAPDKSGLPSDRFSAERTGGSVSTLTIQRTQQEDSAVYLCASPSGEGFEWFNTGELFFGEGSRLTVL.

This clonotype was counted many times. The chain uses TRBV10-3 and TRBJ2-7; 7 bases are shared with TRBD2. This CDR3 is built from 13 residues. The germline V gene encodes CDR1 ENHRY and CDR2 SYGVKD. Germline trimming cut 8 bases from V and 4 bases from J; bases unmatched to any gene: 8. The CDR3 spells CAIRMGGSYEQYF. The DNA for the CDR3 is TGTGCCATCCGGATGGGGGGGAGTTACGAGCAGTACTTC.

Many counts were recorded for this clonotype. The gene calls are TRBV29-1 and TRBJ1-1, with D perhaps matching TRBD1 (6 bases). The CDR3 contains 13 residues. Trimming shortened V by 5 bases and J by 5 bases, and 15 bases separated the two germline ends. Germline loops: CDR1 SQVTM, CDR2 ANQGSEA. CDR3 DNA sequence: TGCAGCGTTCAGGGGCGGGAGGAGACTGAAGCTTTCTTT. Its protein product is CSVQGREETEAFF.

The table lists this clonotype with many counts. This chain uses TRBV20-1 with TRBJ1-3, with TRBD1 matching 9 bases. The germline gives CDR1 DFQATT, CDR2 SNEGSKA (reference sequence). The length of the CDR3 is 15 residues. Trimming at V came to 6 bases and at J to 4 bases, leaving 10 bases not matched to a gene. CDR3: CSANPGTGLGNTIYF. CDR3 DNA sequence: TGCAGTGCAAATCCCGGGACAGGGCTCGGAAACACCATATATTTT.

This clonotype was seen many times. This chain joins TRBV7-9 and TRBJ1-4; D is unresolved. This CDR3 has 15 amino acids. Trimming left V 5 bases short and J 0 bases short, with 10 bases between. Per germline, CDR1 SEHNR and CDR2 FQNEAQ (reference sequence). The CDR3 spells CASSVGPATNEKLFF. The CDR3 nucleotides are TGTGCCAGCAGCGTCGGGCCAGCAACTAATGAAAAACTGTTTTTT.

At least ten counts were recorded for this clonotype. This chain connects TRBV18 to TRBJ1-5; D is perhaps TRBD1 (6 bases). The germline CDR1 and CDR2 sequences are KGHSH and LQKENI. CDR3 length: 15 amino acids. Between the trimmed V and J ends, which lost 2 bases and 5 bases, there was a span of 13 bases. CDR3 amino acids: CASSPTGHQDQPQHF. For the CDR3, the DNA is TGTGCCAGCTCACCAACGGGACACCAAGATCAGCCCCAGCATTTT. Looking up the rest from reference TRBV18 and TRBJ1-5 gives the full variable domain: NAGVMQNPRHLVRRRGQEARLRCSPMKGHSHVYWYRQLPEEGLKFMVYLQKENIIDESGMPKERFSAEFPKEGPSILRIQQVVRGDSAAYFCASSPTGHQDQPQHFGDGTRLSIL.

This clonotype was seen ten or more times. The chain has TRBV20-1 and TRBJ2-6, with D possibly being TRBD1 or TRBD2 (5 bases each). The CDR3 contains 16 residues. From germline, CDR1 is DFQATT and CDR2 SNEGSKA (reference sequence). V was trimmed by 6 bases and J by 0 bases, leaving 15 bases between them. Written as DNA, the CDR3 is TGCAGTGCGAGGGGACGGACGATCTCTGGGGCCAACGTCCTGACTTTC. This translates into CSARGRTISGANVLTF.

At least ten counts were recorded for this clonotype. The chain recombines TRBV2 with TRBJ1-2; the match to TRBD1 covers 10 bases. Trimming at V came to 1 base and at J to 7 bases, leaving 3 bases not matched to a gene. Germline-derived CDR1 and CDR2 are SNHLY and FYNNEI. The length of the CDR3 is 14 residues. The CDR3 loop is CASSEDRTGGGYTF. The CDR3 DNA sequence: TGTGCCAGCAGTGAAGACCGGACAGGGGGTGGCTACACCTTC.

This clonotype was observed many times. The chain combines TRBV5-1 with TRBJ2-1; 15 nucleotides agree with TRBD2. The J segment lost 1 base and the V segment lost 4 bases, leaving 3 bases of the junction unmatched. Per the germline V gene, CDR1 is SGHRS and CDR2 is YFSETQ. CDR3 length: 17 amino acids. CDR3 amino acids: CASSPGTSGRSYNEQFF. CDR3 sequence (DNA): TGCGCCAGCAGCCCTGGGACTAGCGGGAGGTCCTACAATGAGCAGTTCTTC.